The clone carrying this T cell receptor (beta chain) was counted once. Its antigen is as yet unknown. Trimming pared 10 bases from V and 7 bases from J, leaving 20 bases between. This CDR3 has 13 amino acids. From germline, CDR1 is ENHRY and CDR2 SYGVKD. This entry is derived from a study of T cells in Graves' hyperthyroidism and ophthalmopathy. Study overall: Peripheral blood was secured at the point of initial diagnosis, before any treatment.

Amplification targeted TCR beta CDR3 regions from RNA transcripts. A first-round RT-PCR of the TCR CDR3 used the HTBI primer set. MiXCR, run by TCRdb on the multiplex PCR reads, gives a single entry per CDR3 protein. The sample has nearly 750,000 distinct CDR3 sequences, roughly a third seen once. Study results and caveats: Stable hyperthyroidism was separated from ophthalmopathy by a model based on 13 V-J features.

This clonotype was obtained from a woman aged 40 to 50 with Graves' hyperthyroidism. Source material: blood. The chain couples TRBV10-3 to TRBJ2-7; D is unclear. In DNA, the CDR3 is TGTGCCAGCAGCTTAGTTGGTCTGAAAGAGCAGTACTTC. As protein: CASSLVGLKEQYF.